This T cell receptor beta chain was recorded in a study of beta chain features in type 1 diabetes (dated by TCRdb to between 2018 and 2020). General notes on the study: Mean age, gender distribution, total cell number and subset yield were not different between patients and healthy donors. Regulatory and stem cell-like memory subsets were obtained from only 8 patients and roughly 8 healthy donors, while naive and central memory subsets were obtained from all 30 or so donors. In the study, TCRB repertoires of sorted circulating CD4+ T cell subsets from recently diagnosed type 1 diabetes patients were compared with those of matched healthy donors. A total of 107,917,701 sorted cells were examined across all samples, and the number of cells per subset was strongly correlated with RNA yield. General conclusions and limits of the study: Naive, central memory and regulatory TCRB repertoires appeared more similar among patients than among healthy donors. Patients with type 1 diabetes made fewer insertions and deleted more nucleotides at VDJ recombination sites, implying thymic rearrangement abnormalities. Sequencing cDNA rather than genomic DNA could over-represent highly expressing activated cells, although activation and CD3 levels did not differ between groups. HLA sub-analyses involved small numbers of individuals, so any influence of HLA type on TCRB rearrangement remained unresolved. Type 1 diabetes patients showed a moderate but significant shortening of TCRB CDR3 length in all four CD4+ subsets. PCR may preferentially amplify shorter templates, but because patient and control samples were amplified and corrected together, any resulting skew would affect both groups equally.

From each donor, a single peripheral blood sample of about 110 mL on average was drawn into heparinised tubes. Naive, central memory, regulatory and stem cell-like memory CD4+ T cells were sorted on a BD FACSAria II using a panel including CD45RO, CCR7, CD25, CD127, CD95 and CD27. Every sorted population had a purity above 95%. PBMCs were separated immediately by Lymphoprep density gradient centrifugation and were stained directly, without being cultured. To minimize batch effects, samples were stained and sorted in pairs, one healthy donor with one patient per experiment. A few counts support this clone. Its antigen remains unidentified. No per-base quality is available; no much larger clone lies one base away. The entire amount of isolated RNA was reverse transcribed using the High Capacity cDNA Reverse Transcription Kit, so the sequenced TCRB transcripts were expressed ones. Naive, central memory and regulatory T cell samples underwent deep immunoSEQ sequencing, averaging about 3.57 million total reads per sample. Sorted cells were lysed in RLT buffer, and RNA was extracted using DNase-treated RNeasy Micro or Mini kits according to cell number. Each cell subset was processed on its own to prevent cross-contamination, while patient and healthy donor samples were processed together. Using the immunoSEQ multiplex PCR, TCRB sequences were amplified from cDNA into 87-bp fragments spanning the CDR3 region. The amplicons were sequenced using the Illumina HiSeq platform. The original pipeline was this. PCR bias was computationally corrected using synthetic template baselines, reads within Hamming distance 2 were collapsed, and singletons that could not be merged were discarded. By aligning reads against IMGT, V, D and J genes, CDR3 length, and insertions or deletions at six rearrangement sites were assigned. Clonotype counts were normalized to sorted cell number within each subset before computing true diversity and Gini coefficients with the tcR R package. The overlap coefficient, calculated on TCRB nucleotide sequences, was used to quantify repertoire sharing. The table comes from immuneACCESS by way of TCRdb, which keeps in-frame sequences with V and J called. Part of the clones is missing from these tables; in studies checked, under half for an unresolved V gene and the rest for unknown reasons. V and J calls and clone size are given by that table; D and trimming were obtained from the DNA. Recorded for this sample are roughly 150,000 clones; roughly 9% of them occurred a single time. The leading ten clones occupy about 0.65% of the sample.

V is clipped by 7 bases and J by 0 bases, and the sequence between their germline boundaries is 18 bases long. According to the germline V gene (reference sequence), CDR1 reads MNHNY and CDR2 reads SVGAGI. The CDR3 measures 16 amino acids from cysteine to phenylalanine. Only the CDR3 DNA stays, 48 bases, in frame from base 1. The source material was central memory CD4+ T cells from blood. The sequence derives from a young woman with type 1 diabetes. The chain joins TRBV6-6 to TRBJ1-2; the best D guess is TRBD1, with 5 bases matching. The sequenced DNA: TGTGCCAGCACGTGGATCATTCAGGGAACTAACTATGGCTACACCTTC. This translates into CASTWIIQGTNYGYTF.